The clone carrying this T cell receptor beta chain was counted a few times. Antigen specificity is unknown. This record comes from a study of T cell repertoires in cytomegalovirus infection. Study context: CMV epitopes used comprised recently identified HLA-C-restricted ones and well-studied HLA-B-restricted ones. TCR beta signatures that were public indicated CMV infection and matching HLA type. Study-level findings and limits: CMV carriers with the relevant HLA were identified by cumulative public TCR beta family frequency. Clonotypes of TCR beta that were HLA-C-restricted and CMV-specific dominated the ex vivo response.

This CDR3 region has 14 residues. V gave up 2 bases and J gave up 6 bases, with 11 bases separating them. The germline V gene encodes CDR1 SGHAT and CDR2 FQNNGV. TCRdb fed the reads into MiXCR, producing one record per CDR3 protein. The repertoire consists of 640,000 or so distinct CDR3 sequences, with 33% occurring once and the leading ten covering approximately 18%. The TCR originated in a human donor in good health (CMV status not recorded). Some clones in this sample may be carry-over from other donors' samples. The V call is TRBV11-2, the J call TRBJ2-1; no reliable D call. The sequenced sample was cultured PBMCs, obtained from culture after CMV antigen stimulation. Here the CDR3 DNA reads TGTGCCAGCAGCTTAAGAGGAACCTCCAATGAGCAGTTCTTC. This translates into CASSLRGTSNEQFF.